A selection of T cell receptor beta chains follows, all from one sample in a study of blood T cells in healthy people across ages. Each CDR3 protein gets one entry after TCRdb re-called the 5' RACE reads with MiXCR. Here the sample spans 550,000 to 700,000 distinct CDR3 sequences, approximately 27% being singletons. Sequenced: blood. The receptors originated from a woman aged 65 to 85 in good health. Both conserved end residues are part of each CDR3. The D gene is left open where the match is weak. Some rows mark clone size as missing; the rest say once, few, many or name a class of expanded clone.

clone_size d_call j_call v_call cdr3_aa cdr3_nt
many - TRBJ1-1 TRBV6-2/TRBV6-3 CASSLVGTEAFF TGTGCCAGCAGCCTAGTAGGCACTGAAGCTTTCTTT
- - TRBJ2-7 TRBV7-9 CASSLEAAGEAYEQYF TGTGCCAGCAGCTTGGAAGCGGCAGGCGAAGCCTACGAGCAGTACTTC
few TRBD2 TRBJ2-5 TRBV20-1 CSAMTSVQETQYF TGCAGTGCTATGACTAGCGTTCAAGAGACCCAGTACTTC
few - TRBJ1-4 TRBV7-2 CASSLDVEGGKVEKLFF TGTGCCAGCAGCTTAGATGTCGAGGGAGGAAAAGTTGAAAAACTGTTTTTT
few TRBD2 TRBJ2-7 TRBV29-1 CSVGTRNYEQYF TGCAGCGTTGGGACTAGAAACTACGAGCAGTACTTC
few - TRBJ2-6 TRBV21-1 CASSTPGYLANVLTF TGTGCCAGCAGCACTCCAGGCTACTTGGCCAACGTCCTGACTTTC
few TRBD2 TRBJ2-1 TRBV9 CASSLTSANNEQFF TGTGCCAGCAGCCTAACTAGCGCTAACAATGAGCAGTTCTTC
- - TRBJ1-2 TRBV4-3 CASSQDIGTEVMQGYTF TGCGCCAGCAGCCAAGATATTGGGACGGAGGTGATGCAAGGCTACACCTTC
medium-sized - TRBJ2-5 TRBV2 CASSEGVAYGETQYF TGTGCCAGCAGTGAGGGGGTGGCATATGGAGAGACCCAGTACTTC
- - TRBJ2-5 TRBV5-1 CASSTGGTAEETQYF TGCGCCAGCAGCACTGGGGGGACAGCGGAAGAGACCCAGTACTTC
- TRBD1 TRBJ1-2 TRBV6-5 CASSYTGRGVYGYTF TGTGCCAGCAGTTACACGGGCAGGGGGGTCTATGGCTACACCTTC
- TRBD2 TRBJ2-5 TRBV2 CASSGTSGDETQYF TGTGCCAGCAGTGGGACTAGCGGGGATGAGACCCAGTACTTC
- - TRBJ1-4 TRBV29-1 CSALGDGLEKLFF TGCAGCGCCCTAGGAGACGGATTGGAAAAACTGTTTTTT
- TRBD2 TRBJ2-1 TRBV9 CASSSRGLTSGGLNEQFF TGTGCCAGCAGCTCCCGAGGGTTAACTAGCGGGGGCCTCAATGAGCAGTTCTTC
few - TRBJ2-5 TRBV29-1 CSVSSIGETQYF TGCAGCGTCAGTTCTATCGGAGAGACCCAGTACTTC
- - TRBJ1-2 TRBV29-1 CSVSEGSYGYTF TGCAGCGTTTCAGAGGGGAGCTATGGCTACACCTTC
- TRBD2 TRBJ2-1 TRBV3-1 CASSQDLGSGGYNEQFF TGTGCCAGCAGCCAAGATCTCGGCAGCGGGGGGTACAATGAGCAGTTCTTC
- TRBD2 TRBJ2-5 TRBV7-2 CASSLGGLPQETQYF TGTGCCAGCAGCTTAGGGGGACTACCGCAAGAGACCCAGTACTTC
few - TRBJ2-5 TRBV7-2 CASSSTGGPWETQYF TGTGCCAGCAGCTCCACCGGGGGGCCTTGGGAGACCCAGTACTTC
- - TRBJ1-4 TRBV4-1 CASSRATGRKDEKLFF TGCGCCAGCAGCCGGGCCACAGGGCGGAAAGATGAAAAACTGTTTTTT
many - TRBJ2-7 TRBV29-1 CSAVADSYEQYF TGCAGCGCGGTAGCCGACAGCTACGAGCAGTACTTC
few - TRBJ1-5 TRBV29-1 CSVEVNSNQPQHF TGCAGCGTTGAAGTAAATAGCAATCAGCCCCAGCATTTT
- - TRBJ2-3 TRBV5-1 CASSSVDARTDTQYF TGCGCCAGCAGTTCGGTAGACGCTAGGACAGATACGCAGTATTTT
- TRBD1 TRBJ2-1 TRBV20-1 CSARDDRGARNEQFF TGCAGTGCTAGAGACGACAGGGGGGCTCGGAATGAGCAGTTCTTC
- - TRBJ1-4 TRBV11-2 CASSEGEKLFF TGTGCCAGCAGCGAGGGGGAAAAACTGTTTTTT
many - TRBJ1-2 TRBV12-3/TRBV12-4 CASSFWEGYGYTF TGTGCCAGCAGTTTTTGGGAGGGTTATGGCTACACCTTC
- - TRBJ2-5 TRBV10-3 CAIGTGGVDGTQYF TGTGCCATCGGGACTGGCGGGGTGGATGGGACCCAGTACTTC
- TRBD2 TRBJ2-5 TRBV2 CASTWTSGETQYF TGTGCCAGCACCTGGACTAGCGGGGAGACCCAGTACTTC
- TRBD2 TRBJ2-3 TRBV20-1 CSASRASGGDTQYF TGCAGTGCTAGTCGGGCTAGCGGGGGTGATACGCAGTATTTT
- - TRBJ1-2 TRBV4-3 CASSLRRGDNGYTF TGCGCCAGCAGCCTTCGCAGGGGTGACAATGGCTACACCTTC
- TRBD1 TRBJ1-1 TRBV12-3/TRBV12-4 CASSLDLQGLGEAFF TGTGCCAGCAGCCTAGACCTACAGGGGCTAGGTGAAGCTTTCTTT
- - TRBJ2-2 TRBV20-1 CSARAGEVGSGELFF TGCAGTGCTAGAGCTGGGGAGGTTGGGAGCGGGGAGCTGTTTTTT
- TRBD2 TRBJ2-1 TRBV6-2/TRBV6-3 CASSYSPGQGGDHNEQFF TGTGCCAGCAGTTACTCGCCGGGTCAGGGAGGGGACCACAATGAGCAGTTCTTC
- - TRBJ2-5 TRBV6-5 CASSQGAATNEETQYF TGTGCCAGCAGTCAAGGGGCTGCCACTAATGAGGAGACCCAGTACTTC
- - TRBJ1-4 TRBV5-5 CASSLGTVLDEKLFF TGTGCCAGCAGCTTGGGGACAGTCCTAGATGAAAAACTGTTTTTT
- TRBD2 TRBJ2-3 TRBV20-1 CSARRAGGSDTQYF TGCAGTGCTAGAAGAGCGGGGGGCTCGGATACGCAGTATTTT
- - TRBJ2-4 TRBV18 CASSPTGGLGNIQYF TGTGCCAGCTCACCAACGGGCGGATTGGGAAACATTCAGTACTTC
- - TRBJ2-5 TRBV3-1 CASSRRTTAAQETQYF TGTGCCAGCAGCCGGAGGACCACTGCCGCACAAGAGACCCAGTACTTC
- - TRBJ2-5 TRBV3-1 CASSQGPKIGETQYF TGTGCCAGCAGCCAAGGACCTAAGATTGGGGAGACCCAGTACTTC
few TRBD2 TRBJ2-4 TRBV7-2 CASSLELAGINIQYF TGTGCCAGCAGCTTGGAACTAGCGGGGATAAACATTCAGTACTTC
- - TRBJ2-3 TRBV3-1 CASSQVGTSDTQYF TGTGCCAGCAGCCAAGTGGGAACCTCCGATACGCAGTATTTT
- TRBD1 TRBJ1-1 TRBV5-1 CASGSQGGMGEAFF TGCGCCAGCGGCTCACAGGGGGGAATGGGTGAAGCTTTCTTT
- - TRBJ2-3 TRBV4-3 CASSQPPGSEPTDTQYF TGCGCCAGCAGCCAACCCCCGGGCTCCGAACCCACAGATACGCAGTATTTT
- - TRBJ1-2 TRBV29-1 CSVEALGGGYGYTF TGCAGCGTTGAGGCCCTAGGGGGGGGCTATGGCTACACCTTC
- TRBD1 TRBJ2-5 TRBV20-1 CSAKLNRGSGETQYF TGCAGTGCTAAATTAAACAGGGGCTCGGGAGAGACCCAGTACTTC
few TRBD2 TRBJ2-3 TRBV6-5 CASSSPGLAGSSGTQYF TGTGCCAGCAGTTCACCGGGACTAGCGGGCTCCAGCGGTACGCAGTATTTT
few - TRBJ1-6 TRBV7-2 CASSLDGGFYNSPLHF TGTGCCAGCAGCTTAGATGGGGGTTTCTATAATTCACCCCTCCACTTT
few - TRBJ2-5 TRBV5-1 CASSAEDGETQYF TGCGCCAGCAGCGCTGAAGATGGAGAGACCCAGTACTTC
few TRBD2 TRBJ2-5 TRBV20-1 CSAVPPSGGRETQYF TGCAGTGCCGTCCCCCCTAGCGGGGGGCGAGAGACCCAGTACTTC
few - TRBJ2-3 TRBV20-1 CSARDYLQEPPGQYF TGCAGTGCTAGAGATTATCTCCAGGAGCCCCCGGGGCAGTATTTT
- - TRBJ2-1 TRBV4-2 CASSPGGSSYNEQFF TGTGCCAGCAGTCCCGGGGGTAGCTCCTACAATGAGCAGTTCTTC
- TRBD2 TRBJ2-3 TRBV11-2 CASSLYSWTSGGARTDTQYF TGTGCCAGCAGCCTTTACTCCTGGACTAGCGGGGGGGCCCGCACAGATACGCAGTATTTT
few - TRBJ1-1 TRBV12-3/TRBV12-4 CASTLGGEAFF TGTGCCAGCACCCTAGGAGGTGAAGCTTTCTTT
- - TRBJ1-4 TRBV5-1 CASSLVVGEGLFF TGCGCCAGCAGCTTGGTAGTCGGTGAAGGACTGTTTTTT